The source of this TCR beta chain is a study of cytomegalovirus exposure and HLA in healthy donors. Study results and caveats: The only immune exposure information that was available was CMV serostatus. According to an earlier analysis, most TCR beta V segments yielded productive rearrangements about 87% or about 30% of the time.

The study ran its PCR with 60 Vbeta and 13 Jbeta primers. The repertoire was sequenced with immunoSEQ multiplex PCR; TCRdb's copy has only in-frame clones and lacks some. This table has over 150,000 clones, around 80% appearing once. This clone was counted once. What it recognizes is unknown. The CDR3 covers 15 residues. The ends lost 3 bases at V and 7 bases at J; junction bases unmatched: 4. Germline V gene sequence: CDR1 SGHRS, CDR2 YFSETQ. Donors consisted of healthy bone marrow donors. Unrecorded immune exposure was likely among donors, who were nominally healthy when sampled. The sample taken for sequencing was PBMCs. The chain couples TRBV5-1 to TRBJ2-1; 13 bases are shared with TRBD2. The source of this sequence is a middle-aged man in good health and CMV-seronegative. In DNA form, the CDR3 reads TGCGCCAGCAGCTGGACTAGCGGGAGAGTTAATGAGCAGTTCTTC. It translates to CASSWTSGRVNEQFF.